The 10 T cell receptor beta chains below all came from one sample that was sequenced in a study of blood T cell repertoires in COVID-19. Some clones are missing from TCRdb's copy, which holds only in-frame ones; the method was immunoSEQ multiplex PCR. The sample records about 54,000 clones, roughly nine tenths being singletons. Material for sequencing was peripheral blood. Every receptor here comes from a man in his fifties with acute or convalescent COVID-19.

The chain links TRBV14 to TRBJ2-1; 9 bases map to TRBD2. Germline trimming cut 3 bases from V and 5 bases from J; bases unmatched to any gene: 5. This CDR3 contains 15 residues. From germline, CDR1 is SGHDN and CDR2 FVKESK. The CDR3 DNA sequence: TGTGCCAGCAGCCACCTCAGACTAGCGGACAATGAGCAGTTCTTC. It yields the protein CASSHLRLADNEQFF.

This chain joins TRBV19 and TRBJ1-2; no reliable D call. V shed 8 bases and J shed 1 base, with 5 bases lying between them. The CDR3 extends over 11 amino acids. Per the germline V gene, CDR1 is LNHDA and CDR2 is SQIVND (reference sequence). CDR3 coding DNA: TGTGCCAGTCGGGGTAACTATGGCTACACCTTC. As protein: CASRGNYGYTF. The full variable domain, rest sourced from reference TRBV19 and TRBJ1-2, is DGGITQSPKYLFRKEGQNVTLSCEQNLNHDAMYWYRQDPGQGLRLIYYSQIVNDFQKGDIAEGYSVSREKKESFPLTVTSAQKNPTAFYLCASRGNYGYTFGSGTRLTVV.

This clone was seen a handful of times. The chain links TRBV18 to TRBJ1-1, with D tentatively TRBD1 (5 bases). Trimming stripped 6 bases from V and 1 base from J, with 9 bases between. The CDR3 contains 13 residues. Germline CDR1 KGHSH, CDR2 LQKENI. The CDR3, as DNA: TGTGCCAGCTCGCTAGGGGCGAACACTGAAGCTTTCTTT. It translates to CASSLGANTEAFF.

The rearrangement joins TRBV12-3 or TRBV12-4 to TRBJ2-7; TRBD2 might be the D (6 bases). This CDR3 region has 11 residues. V was cut by 6 bases and J by 7 bases, with 10 bases left in between. As DNA, the CDR3 is TGTGCCAGCAGAGTCGGGGGTGAGCAGTACTTC. Its translation: CASRVGGEQYF.

The chain links TRBV20-1 to TRBJ2-3; D might be TRBD2 (6 bases). From germline, CDR1 is DFQATT and CDR2 SNEGSKA (reference sequence). The V end lost 3 bases, the J end lost 3 bases, and 10 bases lay between the germline ends. The CDR3 totals 13 residues. The CDR3 coding sequence is TGCAGTGCTAGTCTGGCGGGAACAGATACGCAGTATTTT. Translated, it gives CSASLAGTDTQYF.

The rearrangement joins TRBV25-1 to TRBJ2-1; no clear D gene. V lost 2 bases and J lost 1, with 9 bases in between. Germline loops: CDR1 MGHDK, CDR2 SYGVNS. This CDR3 spans 15 amino acids. CDR3 region: CASSEVGESYNEQFF. CDR3 DNA sequence: TGTGCCAGCAGTGAAGTGGGCGAGTCCTACAATGAGCAGTTCTTC.

In this sample, this clone turned up a few times. The chain recombines TRBV19 with TRBJ2-1; 9 bases line up with TRBD1. Germline V gene data show CDR1 as LNHDA and CDR2 as SQIVND (reference sequence). The CDR3 has 17 amino acids. J was trimmed by 8 bases and V by 7 bases; bases with no gene match: 18. The CDR3 sequence is CASTLGVSGTGRHEQFF. CDR3 bases: TGTGCCAGTACCCTGGGGGTATCCGGGACAGGGCGGCATGAGCAGTTCTTC. The variable domain in full, with the rest retrieved from reference TRBV19 and TRBJ2-1, is DGGITQSPKYLFRKEGQNVTLSCEQNLNHDAMYWYRQDPGQGLRLIYYSQIVNDFQKGDIAEGYSVSREKKESFPLTVTSAQKNPTAFYLCASTLGVSGTGRHEQFFGPGTRLTVL.

V usage is TRBV24-1 and J usage is TRBJ2-5; 8 bases fit TRBD2. In germline, CDR1 is KGHDR, CDR2 SFDVKD. The junction had 6 bases not matched to a gene; V was cut back by 2 bases and J by 5 bases. The CDR3 runs to 15 residues. The CDR3 spells CATSDSPGGFETQYF. DNA of the CDR3: TGTGCCACCAGTGATTCCCCGGGAGGGTTTGAGACCCAGTACTTC.

CDR3 sequence: CASRRTGAAEKLFF. In nucleotides, the CDR3 is TGTGCCAGCAGGCGGACAGGGGCGGCTGAAAAACTGTTTTTT. The genes are TRBV5-6 and TRBJ1-4; 9 bases are a match to TRBD1. After removal of 5 bases from V and 7 bases from J, the junction contained 6 bases not matched to a gene. Germline assignment: CDR1 SGHDT and CDR2 YYEEEE. This CDR3 is built from 14 residues.

This sequence joins TRBV5-1 and TRBJ2-3, with 8 positions matching TRBD1. This CDR3 is built from 16 residues. Germline V CDR1 and CDR2: SGHRS, YFSETQ. V trimming: 4 bases; J trimming: 3 bases; junction bases outside the gene matches: 10. CDR3 amino acids: CASSDAAGGVTDTQYF. CDR3 nucleotides: TGCGCCAGCAGCGACGCGGCAGGGGGCGTAACAGATACGCAGTATTTT.